The text below deals with one TCR beta chain. Its antigen is currently unknown. This sample was included in a study of regulatory T cells in long-lasting Graves disease. Broader study findings: Persistent patients shared more public clonotypes (fewer than 3,000) than newly diagnosed patients (roughly 960).

Trimming removed 7 bases from V and 6 bases from J, with 6 bases in between. Germline V lookup: CDR1 SGHTA, CDR2 FQGTGA. The CDR3 runs 11 residues. The TCR beta library used iRepertoire HTBI primers with Arm-PCR amplification of CDR3. TCRdb recomputed calls from the multiplex PCR reads with MiXCR, one row per CDR3 protein. The top ten clones hold approximately 28% of a sample with approximately 400,000 distinct CDR3 sequences, 23% of them seen once. Time point defined: persistent/refractory GD, antithyroid drugs over 5 years with positive TRAb. There was RNA extracted from PBMCs, and the TCR library was made from it. Staff took about 10 milliliters of peripheral blood and put it into EDTA tubes.

This receptor was obtained from a woman aged 40 to 50 with Graves disease. The chain has TRBV7-3 and TRBJ2-2; the D is unclear. The source material was peripheral blood mononuclear cells (PBMCs), sampled when the disease was refractory, from a patient treated with antithyroid drugs. CDR3 DNA sequence: TGTGCCAGCACCGGAGCCGGGGAGCTGTTTTTT. Residues: CASTGAGELFF.